This T cell receptor beta chain was documented in a study of Ad26.COV2.S vaccination and SARS-CoV-2 variants. Study observations and caveats: Measurement of non-spike TCR breadth gave similar results in vaccine and placebo recipients. It was vaccine recipients, not placebo recipients, who had the higher spike-specific TCR breadth.

Measured with immunoSEQ multiplex PCR; TCRdb has only the in-frame clones, and not every one. This sample carries roughly 250,000 clones, approximately 90% of them seen once, and the ten largest clones take about 2.8%. Documented treatment: roughly 19 received Ad26.COV2.S at low or high dose, single or two shots; 5 received placebo; per-sample allocation not given. Collection of samples fell on day 63 after the first vaccine or placebo injection. Of note for this clone: The antigen remains unidentified.

This TCR was recovered from a person between 18 and 65 years old who received the Ad26.COV2.S COVID-19 vaccine or a placebo. The starting material was peripheral blood, obtained in a trial of Ad26.COV2.S vaccine versus placebo.

CDR3 amino acids: CASKDSGATNEKLFF. The CDR3 DNA is TGTGCCAGCAAGGACAGCGGAGCAACTAATGAAAAACTGTTTTTT. The chain uses TRBV6-5 and TRBJ1-4; maybe TRBD1 (6 bases). The length of the CDR3 is 15 residues. CDR1 and CDR2 (germline): MNHEY, SVGAGI. V shed 7 bases and J shed 0 bases, with 12 bases lying between them.